A single sample is the source of the 4 T cell receptor beta chains below, sequenced in a study of blood T cells in healthy people across ages. Together with a sample-barcoded 5' primer, a J-beta primer mix was included in a second PCR lasting about 7 to 12 cycles. TCRdb reprocessed the 5' RACE reads with MiXCR, giving one entry per CDR3 protein. The table records roughly 720,000 distinct CDR3 sequences, 40% to 65% of them present only once. Sequences were obtained from blood. Source of these receptors: an elderly man in good health.

The chain couples TRBV6-2 or TRBV6-3 to TRBJ2-1; a possible D gene is TRBD1 (6 bases). This CDR3 has 14 amino acids. Trimming removed 0 bases at V and 11 bases at J, with 14 bases between. Germline V lookup: CDR1 MNHEY, CDR2 SVGEGT. CDR3 residues: CASSYSVGAQQQFF. CDR3 bases: TGTGCCAGCAGTTACTCGGTGGGGGCCCAGCAGCAGTTCTTC.

The J gene is TRBJ2-3, the V gene TRBV9; TRBD2 matches at 10 bases. CDR1 is SGDLS, CDR2 YYNGEE, per germline. The CDR3 is made up of 17 amino acids. V trimming: 2 bases; J trimming: 1 base; junction bases outside the gene matches: 7. The CDR3 region has the DNA TGTGCCAGCAGCGTGGGTAGCGGGAGGATGGGCACAGATACGCAGTATTTT. Its translation: CASSVGSGRMGTDTQYF.

The rearrangement joins TRBV19 to TRBJ2-2; the D call may be TRBD1 or TRBD2 (6 bases each). V lost 3 bases and J 5 bases, leaving 16 bases between the germline ends. Germline V lookup: CDR1 LNHDA, CDR2 SQIVND (reference sequence). This CDR3 contains 16 residues. Here the CDR3 DNA reads TGTGCCAGTAGTATCGGCGGAGGAGGGGGTACCGGGGAGCTGTTTTTT. It is translated as CASSIGGGGGTGELFF.

For this clonotype: This may arise from a read error, as a much more abundant clone is one base away. V and J are TRBV7-2 and TRBJ2-3, with no clear D. CDR1 is SGHTA, CDR2 FQGNSA, per germline. This CDR3 is 13 amino acids long. The V end lost 5 bases, the J end lost 5 bases, and 11 bases lay between the germline ends. The DNA for the CDR3 is TGTGCCAGCAGCACAGTGTTGAAAGATACGCAGTATTTT. It specifies CASSTVLKDTQYF.